This T cell receptor (beta chain) is drawn from a study of blood T cell repertoires in COVID-19. The wider study: Samples representing acute and convalescent COVID-19 were sourced from the United States, Italy and Spain. Sources were T cells, B-cell-depleted T cells, or PBMCs; the material itself was cDNA or gDNA.

The CDR3 has 17 residues. The germline V gene encodes CDR1 MNHEY and CDR2 SMNVEV (reference sequence). After removal of 8 bases from V and 1 base from J, the junction contained 12 bases not matched to a gene. Methods used by the authors: Nucleated cell counts were estimated from reference gene primer amplification. TCRdb's table, derived via immunoSEQ multiplex PCR, lists solely in-frame clones and lacks some. V, J and clone size reflect that table, while D and trimming were determined from the DNA. The data contain roughly 220,000 clones, around four fifths of them singletons. The chain couples TRBV27 to TRBJ2-1, with 9 nucleotides matching TRBD2. The source material was peripheral blood. This receptor was identified in a man between 25 and 39 years old with active or convalescent COVID-19. This chain's CDR3 is CASEGAGGPGSYNEQFF. CDR3 coding DNA: TGTGCCAGCGAGGGCGCGGGAGGGCCAGGGTCCTACAATGAGCAGTTCTTC.